This T cell receptor (beta chain) comes out of a study of radiotherapy plus CTLA-4 blockade in lung cancer. Looking at the study overall: The study recorded objective responses in around 18% of patients and disease control in 31%.

This CDR3 has 17 residues. The ends lost 5 bases at V and 0 bases at J; junction bases unmatched: 9. The germline gives CDR1 MNHEY, CDR2 SMNVEV (reference sequence). Assay used: immunoSEQ multiplex PCR; TCRdb lists only in-frame clones, some missing. The top ten hold approximately 30% of the sample, which has about 49,000 clones, roughly 85% seen once. Material: peripheral blood, obtained from a patient treated with radiotherapy plus ipilimumab. The V and J genes are TRBV27 and TRBJ2-4, with 8 bases fitting TRBD1. This receptor was identified in a human donor with non-small cell lung cancer whose response to radiotherapy plus ipilimumab could not be evaluated. The CDR3 region is CASSHSGTGLAKNIQYF. The CDR3 DNA sequence: TGTGCCAGCAGTCATTCCGGGACAGGCTTAGCCAAAAACATTCAGTACTTC.